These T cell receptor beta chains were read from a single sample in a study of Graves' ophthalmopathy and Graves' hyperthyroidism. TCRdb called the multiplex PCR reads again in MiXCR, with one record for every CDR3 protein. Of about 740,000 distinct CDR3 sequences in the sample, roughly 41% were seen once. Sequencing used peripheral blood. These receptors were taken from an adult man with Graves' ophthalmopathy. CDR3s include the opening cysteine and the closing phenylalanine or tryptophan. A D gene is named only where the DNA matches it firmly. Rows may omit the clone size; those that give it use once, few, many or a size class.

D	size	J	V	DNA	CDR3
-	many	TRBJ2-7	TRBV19	TGTGCCAGCAGCAAGACAGACTCCTACGAGCAGTACTTC	CASSKTDSYEQYF
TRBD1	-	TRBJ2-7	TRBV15	TGTGCCACCAGCAGAGGGACAGGGGTTAGCGAGCAGTACTTC	CATSRGTGVSEQYF
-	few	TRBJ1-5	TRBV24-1	TGTGCCAGTAGTTATTATAGCAATCAGCCCCAGCATTTT	CASSYYSNQPQHF
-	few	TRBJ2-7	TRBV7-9	TGTGCCAGCAGCTTAGTAGGAGGGGCTCTCTCCTACGAGCAGTACTTC	CASSLVGGALSYEQYF
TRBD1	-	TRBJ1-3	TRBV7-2	TGTGCCAGCACCCATCCACCTAAAGACAGGGCTGGAAACACCATATATTTT	CASTHPPKDRAGNTIYF
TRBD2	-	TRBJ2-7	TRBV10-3	TGTGCCAGCTTAGGACTAGCGGGAGACGAGCAGTACTTC	CASLGLAGDEQYF
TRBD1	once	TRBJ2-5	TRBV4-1	TGCGCCAGCAGCCAAGTGACAGGGGGTGGGACCCAGTACTTC	CASSQVTGGGTQYF
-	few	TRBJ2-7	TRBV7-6	TGTGCCAGCAGCTTACTGCCCAGCTCCTACGAGCAGTACTTC	CASSLLPSSYEQYF
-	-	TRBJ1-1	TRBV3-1	TGTGCCAGCAGCCAAGAAGGGGACAAGGATGAAGCTTTCTTT	CASSQEGDKDEAFF
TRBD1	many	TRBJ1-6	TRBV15	TGTGCCACCAGCACAGCGGGACAGGGGTATAATTCACCCCTCCACTTT	CATSTAGQGYNSPLHF
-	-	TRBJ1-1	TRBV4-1	TGCGCCAGCAGCCACTACAGGGTTGATAGCACTGAAGCTTTCTTT	CASSHYRVDSTEAFF
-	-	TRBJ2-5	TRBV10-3	TGTGCCACCGCGGGACTGCCTATTGAGACCCAGTACTTC	CATAGLPIETQYF
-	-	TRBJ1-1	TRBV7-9	TGTGCCAGCAGACCGGACTACATGGGGAACACTGAAGCTTTCTTT	CASRPDYMGNTEAFF
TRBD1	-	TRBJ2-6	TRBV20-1	TGCAGTGCTAGAGATGGGACAGGGGGCAACGTCCTGACTTTC	CSARDGTGGNVLTF
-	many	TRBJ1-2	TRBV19	TGTGCCAGTAGTATTCAGGGGTCTGGCTACACCTTC	CASSIQGSGYTF
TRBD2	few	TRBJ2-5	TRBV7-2	TGTGCCAGCAGCCCCGGGGAGCGGGAGTCCGAGACCCAGTACTTC	CASSPGERESETQYF
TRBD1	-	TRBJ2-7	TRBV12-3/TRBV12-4	TGTGCCAGCCGTACTTGGACAGGGGGCGACGAGCAGTACTTC	CASRTWTGGDEQYF
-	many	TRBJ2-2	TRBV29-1	TGCAGCGTTAGGGACACCGGGGAGCTGTTTTTT	CSVRDTGELFF
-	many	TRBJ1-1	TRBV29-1	TGCAGCGTTGTTCTGGGGACGCTGAACACTGAAGCTTTCTTT	CSVVLGTLNTEAFF
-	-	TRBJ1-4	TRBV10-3	TGTGCCATCAGTCGGAGTGGGTTTGAAAAACTGTTTTTT	CAISRSGFEKLFF
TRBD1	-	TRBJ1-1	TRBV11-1	TGCGCCAGCAGCCCGGGGACAGAAAGAATGAACACTGAAGCTTTCTTT	CASSPGTERMNTEAFF
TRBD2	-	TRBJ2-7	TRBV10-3	TGTGCCAGCAGTTTAGTAAGGCGGGAGGCGTCTGACTACGAGCAGTACTTC	CASSLVRREASDYEQYF
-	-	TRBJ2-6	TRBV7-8	TGTGCCAGCATGGGTAGGGGATTTACTGGGGCCAACGTCCTGACTTTC	CASMGRGFTGANVLTF
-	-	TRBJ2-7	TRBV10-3	TGTGCCATTGGCGGAGGGGACGAGCAGTACTTC	CAIGGGDEQYF
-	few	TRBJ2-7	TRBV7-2	TGTGCCAGCAGCTTTTATGGCCGGACAGTAGGCTACGAGCAGTACTTC	CASSFYGRTVGYEQYF
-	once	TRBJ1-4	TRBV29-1	TGCAGCGTTGATGATCCAGGGGTGGCAGGGGAAAAACTGTTTTTT	CSVDDPGVAGEKLFF
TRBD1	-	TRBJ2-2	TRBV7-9	TGTGCCAGCAGCCCGCCGGGGACAGGGTACGGGGAGCTGTTTTTT	CASSPPGTGYGELFF
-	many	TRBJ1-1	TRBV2	TGTGCCAGCGGGACCCAAAGGAACACTGAAGCTTTCTTT	CASGTQRNTEAFF
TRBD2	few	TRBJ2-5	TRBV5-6	TGTGCCAGCAGCCCTCCTAGCGGGGGGGCCGGTAGGAGAGAGACCCAGTACTTC	CASSPPSGGAGRRETQYF
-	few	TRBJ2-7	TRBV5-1	TGCGCCAGCAGCTTCAGGGGCCTTCCCTACGAGCAGTACTTC	CASSFRGLPYEQYF
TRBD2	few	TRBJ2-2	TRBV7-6	TGTGCCAGCAGCTCAGGGACTAGCGGGACTAACACCGGGGAGCTGTTTTTT	CASSSGTSGTNTGELFF
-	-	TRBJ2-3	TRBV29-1	TGCAGCGTTGAAGGGGGGATATGGACAGATACGCAGTATTTT	CSVEGGIWTDTQYF
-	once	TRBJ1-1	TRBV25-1	TGTGCCAGCAGTTACGGGGCACTCTCTGTCAACACTGAAGCTTTCTTT	CASSYGALSVNTEAFF
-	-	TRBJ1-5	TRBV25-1	TGTGCCAGCATACCTCAAGGAGTGAGCATTCAGCCCCAACATTTT	CASIPQGVSIQPQHF
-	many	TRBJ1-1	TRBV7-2	TGTGCCAGCAGCTTAGAAGTCCGTTATCTCGTTGAAGCTTTCTTT	CASSLEVRYLVEAFF